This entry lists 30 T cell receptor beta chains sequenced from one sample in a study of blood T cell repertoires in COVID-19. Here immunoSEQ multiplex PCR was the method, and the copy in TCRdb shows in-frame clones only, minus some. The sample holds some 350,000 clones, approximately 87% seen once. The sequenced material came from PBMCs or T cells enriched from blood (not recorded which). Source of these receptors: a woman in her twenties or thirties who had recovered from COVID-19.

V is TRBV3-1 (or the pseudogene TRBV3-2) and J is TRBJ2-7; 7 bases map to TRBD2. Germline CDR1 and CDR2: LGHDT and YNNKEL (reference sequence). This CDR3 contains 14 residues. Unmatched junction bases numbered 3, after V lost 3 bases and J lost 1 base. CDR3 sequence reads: CASSQAAGSYEQYF. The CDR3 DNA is TGTGCCAGCAGCCAGGCAGCGGGGTCCTACGAGCAGTACTTC.

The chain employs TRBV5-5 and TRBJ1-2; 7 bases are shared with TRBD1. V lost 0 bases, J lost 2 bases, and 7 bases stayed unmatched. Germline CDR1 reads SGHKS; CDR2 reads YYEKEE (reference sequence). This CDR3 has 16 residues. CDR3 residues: CASSLGPQGDNYGYTF. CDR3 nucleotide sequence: TGTGCCAGCAGCTTGGGGCCCCAGGGGGACAACTATGGCTACACCTTC.

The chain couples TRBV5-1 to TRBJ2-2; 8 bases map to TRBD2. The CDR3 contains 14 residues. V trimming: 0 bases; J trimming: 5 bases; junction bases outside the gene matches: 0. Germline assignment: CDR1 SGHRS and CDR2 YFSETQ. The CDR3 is CASSLERGTGELFF. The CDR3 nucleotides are TGCGCCAGCAGCTTGGAGCGGGGGACCGGGGAGCTGTTTTTT. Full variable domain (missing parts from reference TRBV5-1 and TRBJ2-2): KAGVTQTPRYLIKTRGQQVTLSCSPISGHRSVSWYQQTPGQGLQFLFEYFSETQRNKGNFPGRFSGRQFSNSRSEMNVSTLELGDSALYLCASSLERGTGELFFGEGSRLTVL.

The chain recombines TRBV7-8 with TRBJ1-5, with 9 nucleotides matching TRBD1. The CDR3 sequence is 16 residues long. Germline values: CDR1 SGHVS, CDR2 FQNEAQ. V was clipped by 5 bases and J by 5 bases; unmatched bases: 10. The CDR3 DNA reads TGTGCCAGCAGCCCTCAGACAGGGGGGTGGGATCAGCCCCAGCATTTT. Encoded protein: CASSPQTGGWDQPQHF.

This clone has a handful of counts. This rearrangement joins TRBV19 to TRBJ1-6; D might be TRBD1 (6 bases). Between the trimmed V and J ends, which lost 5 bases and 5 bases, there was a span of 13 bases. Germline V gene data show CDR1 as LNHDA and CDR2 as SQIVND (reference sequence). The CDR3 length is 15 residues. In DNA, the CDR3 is TGTGCCAGTAGTCACAGGGTAAGGAATAATTCACCCCTCCACTTT. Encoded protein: CASSHRVRNNSPLHF.

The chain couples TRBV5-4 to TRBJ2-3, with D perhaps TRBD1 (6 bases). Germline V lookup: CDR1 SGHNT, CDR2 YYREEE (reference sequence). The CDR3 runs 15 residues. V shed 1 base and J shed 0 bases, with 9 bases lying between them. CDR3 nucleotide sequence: TGTGCCAGCAGCTTGCCAGGGGTCAGCACAGATACGCAGTATTTT. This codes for CASSLPGVSTDTQYF.

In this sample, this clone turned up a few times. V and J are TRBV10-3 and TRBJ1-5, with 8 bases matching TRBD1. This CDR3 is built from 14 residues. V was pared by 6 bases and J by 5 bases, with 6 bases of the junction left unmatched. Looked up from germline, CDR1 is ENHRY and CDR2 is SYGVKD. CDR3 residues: CAIRGTGPYQPQHF. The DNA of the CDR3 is TGTGCCATCAGGGGGACAGGACCTTATCAGCCCCAGCATTTT.

In DNA, the CDR3 is TGTGCCACCAGTGATTTCGTCACTAGCGGGGGAGGGAATACGCAGTATTTT. Residues: CATSDFVTSGGGNTQYF. The chain recombines TRBV24-1 with TRBJ2-3, with TRBD2 matching over 11 bases. The V gene's germline CDR1 is KGHDR and CDR2 SFDVKD. CDR3 length: 17 residues. Trimming cost V 1 base and J 7 bases; bases outside gene matches: 9.

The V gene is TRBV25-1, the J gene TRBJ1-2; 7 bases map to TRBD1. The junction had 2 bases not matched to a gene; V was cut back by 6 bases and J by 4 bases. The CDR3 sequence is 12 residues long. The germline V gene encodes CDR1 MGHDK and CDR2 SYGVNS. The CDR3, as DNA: TGTGCCAGCAGAGGGACAGTCTATGGCTACACCTTC. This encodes CASRGTVYGYTF.

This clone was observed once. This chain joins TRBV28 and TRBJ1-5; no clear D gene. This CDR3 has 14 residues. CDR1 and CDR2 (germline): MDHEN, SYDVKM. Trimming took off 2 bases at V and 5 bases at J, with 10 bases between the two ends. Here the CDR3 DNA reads TGTGCCAGCAGTTTACGGGGAGCGCATCAGCCCCAGCATTTT. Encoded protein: CASSLRGAHQPQHF.

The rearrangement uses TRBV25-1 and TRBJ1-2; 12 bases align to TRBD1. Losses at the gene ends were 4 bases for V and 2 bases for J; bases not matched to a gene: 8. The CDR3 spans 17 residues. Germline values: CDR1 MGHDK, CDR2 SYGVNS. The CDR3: CASSAPGQGASNYGYTF. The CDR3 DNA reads TGTGCCAGCAGTGCTCCGGGACAGGGGGCCTCAAACTATGGCTACACCTTC.

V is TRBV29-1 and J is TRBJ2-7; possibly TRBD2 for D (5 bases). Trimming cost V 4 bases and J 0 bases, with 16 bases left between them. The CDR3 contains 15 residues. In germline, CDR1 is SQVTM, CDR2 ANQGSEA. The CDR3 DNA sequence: TGCAGCGTTGCGGGGTCCTCCCTCGGCTCCTACGAGCAGTACTTC. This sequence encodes CSVAGSSLGSYEQYF.

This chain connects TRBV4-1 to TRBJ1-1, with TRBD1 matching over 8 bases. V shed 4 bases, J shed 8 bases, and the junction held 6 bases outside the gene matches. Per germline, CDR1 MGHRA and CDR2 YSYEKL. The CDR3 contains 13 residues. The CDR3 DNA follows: TGCGCCAGCAGCCCCCAGGGGGCAAGGGAAGCTTTCTTT. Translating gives CASSPQGAREAFF.

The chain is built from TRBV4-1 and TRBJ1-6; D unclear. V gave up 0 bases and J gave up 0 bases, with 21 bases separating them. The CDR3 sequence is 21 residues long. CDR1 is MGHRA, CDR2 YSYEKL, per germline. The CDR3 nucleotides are TGCGCCAGCAGCCAAGAAGAGGAGGGTCTGCCTTCAAGCTCCTATAATTCACCCCTCCACTTT. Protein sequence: CASSQEEEGLPSSSYNSPLHF.

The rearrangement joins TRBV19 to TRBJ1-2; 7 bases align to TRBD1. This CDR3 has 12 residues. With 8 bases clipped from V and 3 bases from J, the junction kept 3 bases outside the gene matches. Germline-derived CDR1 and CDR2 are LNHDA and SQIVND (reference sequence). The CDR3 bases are TGTGCCAGTTCCGACAGGGACTATGGCTACACCTTC. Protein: CASSDRDYGYTF.

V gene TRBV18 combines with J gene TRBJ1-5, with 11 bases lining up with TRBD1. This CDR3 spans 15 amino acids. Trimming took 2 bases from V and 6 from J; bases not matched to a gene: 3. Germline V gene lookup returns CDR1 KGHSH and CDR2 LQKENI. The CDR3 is CASSPGTGGFQPQHF. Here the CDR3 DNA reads TGTGCCAGCTCACCAGGGACAGGGGGTTTTCAGCCCCAGCATTTT.

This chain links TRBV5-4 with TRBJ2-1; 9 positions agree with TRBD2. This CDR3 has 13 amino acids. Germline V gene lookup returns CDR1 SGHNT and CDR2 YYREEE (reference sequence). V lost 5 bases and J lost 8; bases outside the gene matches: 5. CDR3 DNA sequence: TGTGCCAGCAGAACCCGCGGGGGGGATGAGCAGTTCTTC. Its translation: CASRTRGGDEQFF.

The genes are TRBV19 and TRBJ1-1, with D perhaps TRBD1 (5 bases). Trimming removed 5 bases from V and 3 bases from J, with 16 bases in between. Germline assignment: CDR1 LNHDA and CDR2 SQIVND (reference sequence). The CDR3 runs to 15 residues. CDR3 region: CASSFSRDWDTEAFF. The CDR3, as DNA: TGTGCCAGTAGTTTCTCCCGGGACTGGGACACTGAAGCTTTCTTT.

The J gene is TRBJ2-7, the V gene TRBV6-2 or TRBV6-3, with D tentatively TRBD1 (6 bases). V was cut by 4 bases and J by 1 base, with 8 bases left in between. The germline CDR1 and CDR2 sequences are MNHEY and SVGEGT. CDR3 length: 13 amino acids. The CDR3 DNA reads TGTGCCAGCAGTTCGGACAGTTCCTACGAGCAGTACTTC. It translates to CASSSDSSYEQYF.

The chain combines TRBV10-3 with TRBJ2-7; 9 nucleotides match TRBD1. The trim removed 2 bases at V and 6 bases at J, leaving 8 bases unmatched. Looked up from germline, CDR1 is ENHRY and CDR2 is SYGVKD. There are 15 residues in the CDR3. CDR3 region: CAISEIVQGAGEQYF. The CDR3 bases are TGTGCCATCAGTGAGATTGTACAGGGGGCGGGCGAGCAGTACTTC.

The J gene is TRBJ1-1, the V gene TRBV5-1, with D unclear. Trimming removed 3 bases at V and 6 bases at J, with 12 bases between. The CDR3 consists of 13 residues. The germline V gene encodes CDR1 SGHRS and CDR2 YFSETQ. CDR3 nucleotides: TGCGCCAGCAGCTCCGGACCGGGAGCTGAAGCTTTCTTT. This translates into CASSSGPGAEAFF.

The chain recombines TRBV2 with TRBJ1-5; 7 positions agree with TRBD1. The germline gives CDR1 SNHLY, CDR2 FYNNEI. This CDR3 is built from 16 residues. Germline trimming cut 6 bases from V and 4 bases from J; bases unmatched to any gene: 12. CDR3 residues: CASRVSQTGLNQPQHF. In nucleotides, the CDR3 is TGTGCCAGCAGAGTATCCCAGACAGGGCTGAATCAGCCCCAGCATTTT.

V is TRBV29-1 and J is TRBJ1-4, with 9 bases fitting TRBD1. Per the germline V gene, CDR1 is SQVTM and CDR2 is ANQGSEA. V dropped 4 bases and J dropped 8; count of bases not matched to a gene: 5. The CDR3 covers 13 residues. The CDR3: CSVGDRASEKLFF. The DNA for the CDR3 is TGCAGCGTTGGGGACAGGGCGAGCGAAAAACTGTTTTTT.

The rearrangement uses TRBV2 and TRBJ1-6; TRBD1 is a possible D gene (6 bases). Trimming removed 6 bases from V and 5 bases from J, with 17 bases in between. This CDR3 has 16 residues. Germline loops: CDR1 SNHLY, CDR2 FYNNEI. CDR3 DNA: TGTGCCAGCAGGCCCCCCGGTACAGGGAATAATTCACCCCTCCACTTT. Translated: CASRPPGTGNNSPLHF.

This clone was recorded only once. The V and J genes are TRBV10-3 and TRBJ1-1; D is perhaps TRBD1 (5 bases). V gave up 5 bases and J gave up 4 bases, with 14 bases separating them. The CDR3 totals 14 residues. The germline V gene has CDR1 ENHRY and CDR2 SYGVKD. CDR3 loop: CAISPGGKGTEAFF. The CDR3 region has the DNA TGTGCCATCAGTCCTGGGGGGAAAGGCACTGAAGCTTTCTTT.

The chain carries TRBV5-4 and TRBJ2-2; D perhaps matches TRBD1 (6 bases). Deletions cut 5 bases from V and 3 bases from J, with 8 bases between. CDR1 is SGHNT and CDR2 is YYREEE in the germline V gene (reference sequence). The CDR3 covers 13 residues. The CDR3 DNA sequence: TGTGCCAGCAGACAGGGACACACCGGGGAGCTGTTTTTT. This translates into CASRQGHTGELFF.

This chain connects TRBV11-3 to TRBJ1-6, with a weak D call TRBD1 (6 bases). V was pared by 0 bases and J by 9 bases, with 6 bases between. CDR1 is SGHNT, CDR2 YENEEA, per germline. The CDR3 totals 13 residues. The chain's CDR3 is CASSLEGGSPLHF. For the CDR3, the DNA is TGTGCCAGCAGCTTAGAAGGGGGTTCACCCCTCCACTTT.

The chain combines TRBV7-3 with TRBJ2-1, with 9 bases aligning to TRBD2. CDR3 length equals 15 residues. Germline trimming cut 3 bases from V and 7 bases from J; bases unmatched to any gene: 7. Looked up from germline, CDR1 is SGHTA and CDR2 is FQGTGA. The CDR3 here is CASSFSLAGRNEQFF. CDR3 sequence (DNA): TGTGCCAGCAGCTTCAGCCTAGCGGGGCGAAATGAGCAGTTCTTC.

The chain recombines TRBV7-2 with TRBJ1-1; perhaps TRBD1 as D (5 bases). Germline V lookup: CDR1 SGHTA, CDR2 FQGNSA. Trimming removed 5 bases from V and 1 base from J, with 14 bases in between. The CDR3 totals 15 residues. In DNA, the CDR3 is TGTGCCAGCAGCCCCTTGGGGCCTTGGAACACTGAAGCTTTCTTT. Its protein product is CASSPLGPWNTEAFF. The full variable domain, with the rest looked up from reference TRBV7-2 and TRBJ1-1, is GAGVSQSPSNKVTEKGKDVELRCDPISGHTALYWYRQSLGQGLEFLIYFQGNSAPDKSGLPSDRFSAERTGGSVSTLTIQRTQQEDSAVYLCASSPLGPWNTEAFFGQGTRLTVV.

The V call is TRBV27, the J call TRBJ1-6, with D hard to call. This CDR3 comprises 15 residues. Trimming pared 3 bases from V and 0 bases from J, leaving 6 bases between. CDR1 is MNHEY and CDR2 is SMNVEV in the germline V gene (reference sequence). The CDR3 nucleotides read TGTGCCAGCAGTTTTTTGAGCTCCTATAATTCACCCCTCCACTTT. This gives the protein CASSFLSSYNSPLHF.